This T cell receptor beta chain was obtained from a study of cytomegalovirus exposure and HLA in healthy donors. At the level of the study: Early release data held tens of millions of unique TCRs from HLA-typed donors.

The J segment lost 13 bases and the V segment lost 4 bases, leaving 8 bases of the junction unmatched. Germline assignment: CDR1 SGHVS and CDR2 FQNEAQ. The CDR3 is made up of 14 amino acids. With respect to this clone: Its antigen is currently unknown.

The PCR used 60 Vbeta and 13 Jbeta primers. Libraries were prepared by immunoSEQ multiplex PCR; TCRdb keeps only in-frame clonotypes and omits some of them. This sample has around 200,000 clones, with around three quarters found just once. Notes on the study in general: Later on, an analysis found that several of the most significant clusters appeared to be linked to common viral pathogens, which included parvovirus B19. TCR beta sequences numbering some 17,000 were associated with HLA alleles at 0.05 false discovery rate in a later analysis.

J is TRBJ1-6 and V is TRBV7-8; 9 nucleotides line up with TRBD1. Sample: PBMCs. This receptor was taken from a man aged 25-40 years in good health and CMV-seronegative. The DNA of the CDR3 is TGTGCCAGCAGCTCACCGGGACAGGGTGCGCCCCTCCACTTT. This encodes CASSSPGQGAPLHF. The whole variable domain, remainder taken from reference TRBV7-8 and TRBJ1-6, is GAGVSQSPRYKVAKRGQDVALRCDPISGHVSLFWYQQALGQGPEFLTYFQNEAQLDKSGLPSDRFFAERPEGSVSTLKIQRTQQEDSAVYLCASSSPGQGAPLHFGNGTRLTVT.